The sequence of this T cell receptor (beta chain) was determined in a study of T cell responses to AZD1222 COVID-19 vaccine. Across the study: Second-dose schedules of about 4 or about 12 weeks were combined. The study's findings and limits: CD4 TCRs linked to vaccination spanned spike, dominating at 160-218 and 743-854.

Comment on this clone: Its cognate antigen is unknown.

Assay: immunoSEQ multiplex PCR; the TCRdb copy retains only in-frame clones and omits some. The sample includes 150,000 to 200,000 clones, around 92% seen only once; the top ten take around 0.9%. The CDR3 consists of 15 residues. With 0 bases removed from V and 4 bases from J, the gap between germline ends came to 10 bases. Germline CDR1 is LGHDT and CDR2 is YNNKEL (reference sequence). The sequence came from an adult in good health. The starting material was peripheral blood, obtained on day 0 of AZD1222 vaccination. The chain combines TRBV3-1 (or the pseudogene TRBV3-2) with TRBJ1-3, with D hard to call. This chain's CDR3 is CASSQDPTYGNTIYF. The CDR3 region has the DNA TGTGCCAGCAGCCAAGACCCGACGTACGGAAACACCATATATTTT.